The 9 T cell receptor beta chains presented below share a single source sample, sequenced in a study of T cells after posttransplantation cyclophosphamide. Profiled with immunoSEQ multiplex PCR; TCRdb holds only in-frame clones, not every one. Captured here are approximately 7,500 clones, none seen once; the top ten comprise roughly 20%. Busulfan-fludarabine conditioning, marrow transplant, and cyclophosphamide on days +3 and +4 were administered. Sequenced here: PBMCs, sampled 94 days after allogeneic stem cell transplant with posttransplant cyclophosphamide. The receptors shown here come from a female patient in her 60s who received an allogeneic stem cell transplant from an unrelated donor, was CMV-positive, and had acute GVHD only. Some T cells may arise from the graft donor.

This clone was recorded many times. The chain carries TRBV27 and TRBJ1-2; 8 bases map to TRBD1. This CDR3 contains 14 residues. The germline gives CDR1 MNHEY, CDR2 SMNVEV (reference sequence). Unmatched junction bases numbered 9, after V lost 4 bases and J lost 8 bases. The CDR3 loop reads CASSYRTGYQGYTF. The CDR3, as DNA: TGTGCCAGCAGTTACAGGACAGGGTATCAGGGCTACACCTTC.

This clone was recorded at least ten times. The chain couples TRBV9 to TRBJ1-3, with 9 nucleotides matching TRBD1. Trimming cost V 4 bases and J 3 bases; bases outside gene matches: 11. Germline values: CDR1 SGDLS, CDR2 YYNGEE. This CDR3 has 17 residues. The DNA for the CDR3 is TGTGCCAGCAGCTCAGGAGACAGGGGGATGGATGGAAACACCATATATTTT. Translated, it gives CASSSGDRGMDGNTIYF.

This clone has at least ten counts. This rearrangement joins TRBV30 to TRBJ2-1; tentatively, D is TRBD2 (6 bases). The V end was cut by 0 bases, the J end by 2 bases, with 11 bases between. The length of the CDR3 is 15 residues. The germline CDR1 and CDR2 sequences are GTSNPN and SVGIG (reference sequence). The chain's CDR3 is CAWSVLASPYNEQFF. CDR3 nucleotides: TGTGCCTGGAGTGTTCTAGCGAGCCCCTACAATGAGCAGTTCTTC.

The chain joins TRBV7-9 to TRBJ1-1; D is possibly TRBD1 (6 bases). V lost 1 base to trimming and J lost 0 bases, with 9 bases between them. Germline V gene data show CDR1 as SEHNR and CDR2 as FQNEAQ (reference sequence). This CDR3 spans 15 amino acids. CDR3 in DNA: TGTGCCAGCAGCTTAGGTGGGGGCCTGAACACTGAAGCTTTCTTT. It is translated as CASSLGGGLNTEAFF.

Sample share makes this clone medium-sized. The chain uses TRBV10-3 and TRBJ2-1, with D perhaps matching TRBD2 (6 bases). The CDR3 spans 13 residues. Germline V gene sequence: CDR1 ENHRY, CDR2 SYGVKD. V lost 7 bases and J 10 bases, leaving 17 bases between the germline ends. The CDR3 DNA sequence: TGTGCCATCACCGAAAGGGACTCCCAGGAGCAGTTCTTC. Translated: CAITERDSQEQFF.

This clone showed up many times. The rearrangement joins TRBV12-3 or TRBV12-4 to TRBJ1-5, with 7 bases identical to TRBD1. The CDR3 consists of 14 residues. V trimming: 3 bases; J trimming: 2 bases; junction bases outside the gene matches: 1. CDR3 coding DNA: TGTGCCAGCAGTTTCACAGGGGGCAATCAGCCCCAGCATTTT. Residues: CASSFTGGNQPQHF.

This clone was observed at least ten times. The chain joins TRBV4-1 to TRBJ1-5; 10 nucleotides agree with TRBD1. V lost 0 bases, J lost 6 bases, and 8 bases stayed unmatched. The CDR3 is made up of 17 amino acids. Germline V gene sequence: CDR1 MGHRA, CDR2 YSYEKL. This CDR3 is CASSQDLGTGVIQPQHF. CDR3 nucleotide sequence: TGCGCCAGCAGCCAAGATCTCGGGACAGGGGTGATTCAGCCCCAGCATTTT.

In this sample, this clone turned up many times. In nucleotides, the CDR3 is TGTGCCAGCCGGGACAGGGCGGCGGAAAAACTGTTTTTT. Its protein is CASRDRAAEKLFF. The J gene is TRBJ1-4, the V gene TRBV6-2 or TRBV6-3; 9 bases align to TRBD1. Germline values: CDR1 MNHEY, CDR2 SVGEGT. The ends lost 8 bases at V and 8 bases at J; junction bases unmatched: 6. This CDR3 spans 13 amino acids.

This clone was seen repeatedly, ten times or more. CDR3 loop: CASSLSPRTDNEQFF. Written as DNA, the CDR3 is TGTGCCAGCAGTCTTTCGCCGAGGACAGACAATGAGCAGTTCTTC. J is TRBJ2-1 and V is TRBV27, with D maybe TRBD1 (6 bases). The CDR3 runs to 15 residues. Germline V gives CDR1 MNHEY, CDR2 SMNVEV (reference sequence). Deletions cut 5 bases from V and 5 bases from J, with 16 bases between.